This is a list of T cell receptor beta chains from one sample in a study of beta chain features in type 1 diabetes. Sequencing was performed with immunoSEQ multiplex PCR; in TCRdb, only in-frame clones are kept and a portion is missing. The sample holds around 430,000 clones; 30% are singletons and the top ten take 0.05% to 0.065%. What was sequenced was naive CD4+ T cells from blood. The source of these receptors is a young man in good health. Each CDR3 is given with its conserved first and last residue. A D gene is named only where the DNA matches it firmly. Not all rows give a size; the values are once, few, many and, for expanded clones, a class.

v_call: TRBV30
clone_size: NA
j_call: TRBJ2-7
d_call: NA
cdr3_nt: TGTGCCTGGACCCCACGAAGGGGCGAGCAGTACTTC
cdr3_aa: CAWTPRRGEQYF

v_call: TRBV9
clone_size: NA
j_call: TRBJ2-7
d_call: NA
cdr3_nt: TGTGCCAGCAGCGTAGTGGAGGTCGGCGAGCAGTACTTC
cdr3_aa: CASSVVEVGEQYF

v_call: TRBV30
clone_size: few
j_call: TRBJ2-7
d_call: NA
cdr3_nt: TGTGCCTGGAGTGTACGGCTGTCCTACGAGCAGTACTTC
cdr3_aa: CAWSVRLSYEQYF

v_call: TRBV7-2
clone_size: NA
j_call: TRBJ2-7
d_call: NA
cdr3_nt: TGTGCCAGCAGCTTGGTAGGGCAGAGCTCCTACGAGCAGTACTTC
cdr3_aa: CASSLVGQSSYEQYF

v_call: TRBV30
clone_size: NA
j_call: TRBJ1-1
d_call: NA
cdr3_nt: TGTGCCTGGAGTGTAGGGCACCCGAACACTGAAGCTTTCTTT
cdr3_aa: CAWSVGHPNTEAFF

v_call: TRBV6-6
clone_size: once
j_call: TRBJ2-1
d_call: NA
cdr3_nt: TGTGCCAGCAGTCGCGAGTTGAGTCCGCAGTTCTTC
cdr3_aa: CASSRELSPQFF

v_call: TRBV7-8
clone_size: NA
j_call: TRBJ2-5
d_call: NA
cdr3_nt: TGTGCCAGCAGCTTAGTCGGACAGCAAGAGACCCAGTACTTC
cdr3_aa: CASSLVGQQETQYF

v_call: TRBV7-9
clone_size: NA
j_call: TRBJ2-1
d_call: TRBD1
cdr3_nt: TGTGCCAGCAGCCCCGCTGGACAGGGTGGGCAGTTCTTC
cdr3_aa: CASSPAGQGGQFF

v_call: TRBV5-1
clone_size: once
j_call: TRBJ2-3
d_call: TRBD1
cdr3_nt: TGCGCCAGCAGCACCCCGACAGGGGGATCGGGAGATACGCAGTATTTT
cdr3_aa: CASSTPTGGSGDTQYF

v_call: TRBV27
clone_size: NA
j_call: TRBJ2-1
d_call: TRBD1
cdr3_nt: TGTGCCAGCAGTCCGGACAGGGTCCCCTACAATGAGCAGTTCTTC
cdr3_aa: CASSPDRVPYNEQFF

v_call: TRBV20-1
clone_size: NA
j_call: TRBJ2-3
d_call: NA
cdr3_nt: TGCAGTGCCCCTTCGAATACGCAGTATTTT
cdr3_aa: CSAPSNTQYF

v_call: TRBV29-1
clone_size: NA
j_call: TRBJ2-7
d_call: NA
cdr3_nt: TGCAGCGCCCTAGGGGGGATCTCCTACGAGCAGTACTTC
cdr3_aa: CSALGGISYEQYF

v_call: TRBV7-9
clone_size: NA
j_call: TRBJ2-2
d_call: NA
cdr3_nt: TGTGCCAGCAGCTTAAGTTTCACCGGGGAGCTGTTTTTT
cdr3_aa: CASSLSFTGELFF

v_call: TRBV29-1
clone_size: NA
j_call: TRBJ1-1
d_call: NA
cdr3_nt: TGCAGCGTTGGGCGGAGTAACACTGAAGCTTTCTTT
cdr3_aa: CSVGRSNTEAFF

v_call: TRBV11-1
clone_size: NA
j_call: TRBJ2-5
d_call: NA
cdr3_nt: TGTGCCAGCAGCTTTTCATGGACCCAGTACTTC
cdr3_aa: CASSFSWTQYF

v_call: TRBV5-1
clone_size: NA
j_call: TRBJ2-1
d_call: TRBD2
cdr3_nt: TGCGCCAGCAGCTTAACTAGCGAGTTTTACAATGAGCAGTTCTTC
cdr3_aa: CASSLTSEFYNEQFF

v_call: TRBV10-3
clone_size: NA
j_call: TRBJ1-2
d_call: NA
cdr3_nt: TGTGCCATCAGGGCAGAAGCTAACTATGGCTACACCTTC
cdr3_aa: CAIRAEANYGYTF

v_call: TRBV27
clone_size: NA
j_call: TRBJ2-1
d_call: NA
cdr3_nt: TGTGCCAGCAGTTTCGACGGATCTTCCTACAATGAGCAGTTCTTC
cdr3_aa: CASSFDGSSYNEQFF

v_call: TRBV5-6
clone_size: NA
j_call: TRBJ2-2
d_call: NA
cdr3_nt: TGTGCCAGCAGCCGGTCGGCGAACACCGGGGAGCTGTTTTTT
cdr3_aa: CASSRSANTGELFF

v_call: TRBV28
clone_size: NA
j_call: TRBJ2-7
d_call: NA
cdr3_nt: TGTGCCAGCCGAGGGAGCGGCCACTACGAGCAGTACTTC
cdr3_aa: CASRGSGHYEQYF

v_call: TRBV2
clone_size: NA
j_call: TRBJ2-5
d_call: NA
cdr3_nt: TGTGCCACCTCGGGGACGGCCGAAGGGGCCCAGTACTTC
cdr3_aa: CATSGTAEGAQYF

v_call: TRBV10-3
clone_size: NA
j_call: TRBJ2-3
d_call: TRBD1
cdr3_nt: TGTGCCATCAGGGGACAGGGGTTCACAGATACGCAGTATTTT
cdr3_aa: CAIRGQGFTDTQYF

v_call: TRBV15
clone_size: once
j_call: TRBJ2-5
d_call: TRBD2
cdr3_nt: TGTGCCACCAGCGGGAGGACTAGTTTGGAGACCCAGTACTTC
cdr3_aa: CATSGRTSLETQYF

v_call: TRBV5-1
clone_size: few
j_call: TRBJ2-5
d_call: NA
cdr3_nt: TGCGCCAGCAGCTTGACAGGAAAAGAGACCCAGTACTTC
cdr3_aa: CASSLTGKETQYF

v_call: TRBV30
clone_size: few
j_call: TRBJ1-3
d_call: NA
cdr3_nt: TGTGCCTGGAGTGCCCGCCTGGGGATCCCTGGAAACACCATATATTTT
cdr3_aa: CAWSARLGIPGNTIYF